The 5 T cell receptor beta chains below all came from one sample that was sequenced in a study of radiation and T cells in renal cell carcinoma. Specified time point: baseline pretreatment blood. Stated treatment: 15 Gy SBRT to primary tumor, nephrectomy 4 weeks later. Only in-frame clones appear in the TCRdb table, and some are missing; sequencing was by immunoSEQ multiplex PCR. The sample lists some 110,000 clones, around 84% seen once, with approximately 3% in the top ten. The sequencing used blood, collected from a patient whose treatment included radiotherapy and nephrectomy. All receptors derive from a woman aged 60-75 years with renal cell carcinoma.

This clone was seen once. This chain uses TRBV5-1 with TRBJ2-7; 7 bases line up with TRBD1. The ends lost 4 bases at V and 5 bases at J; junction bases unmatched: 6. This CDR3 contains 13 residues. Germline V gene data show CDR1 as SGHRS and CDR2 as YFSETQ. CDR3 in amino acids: CASSVNRGDEQYF. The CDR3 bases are TGCGCCAGCAGCGTGAACAGGGGCGACGAGCAGTACTTC.

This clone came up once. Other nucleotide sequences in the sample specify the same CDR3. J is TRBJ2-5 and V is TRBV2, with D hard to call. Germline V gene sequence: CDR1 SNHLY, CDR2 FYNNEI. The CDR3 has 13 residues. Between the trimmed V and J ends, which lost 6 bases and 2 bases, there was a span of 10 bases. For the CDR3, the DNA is TGTGCCAGCAGGGGCGACACGCAAGAGACCCAGTACTTC. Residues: CASRGDTQETQYF. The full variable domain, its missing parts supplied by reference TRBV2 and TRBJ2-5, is EPEVTQTPSHQVTQMGQEVILRCVPISNHLYFYWYRQILGQKVEFLVSFYNNEISEKSEIFDDQFSVERPDGSNFTLKIRSTKLEDSAMYFCASRGDTQETQYFGPGTRLLVL.

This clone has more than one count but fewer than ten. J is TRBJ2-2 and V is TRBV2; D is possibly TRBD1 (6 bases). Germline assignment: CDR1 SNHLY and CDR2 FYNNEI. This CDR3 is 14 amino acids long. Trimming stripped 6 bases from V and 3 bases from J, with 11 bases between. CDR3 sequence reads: CASRGDIDTGELFF. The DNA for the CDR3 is TGTGCCAGCAGGGGGGACATAGACACCGGGGAGCTGTTTTTT. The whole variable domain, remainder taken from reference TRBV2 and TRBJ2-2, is EPEVTQTPSHQVTQMGQEVILRCVPISNHLYFYWYRQILGQKVEFLVSFYNNEISEKSEIFDDQFSVERPDGSNFTLKIRSTKLEDSAMYFCASRGDIDTGELFFGEGSRLTVL.

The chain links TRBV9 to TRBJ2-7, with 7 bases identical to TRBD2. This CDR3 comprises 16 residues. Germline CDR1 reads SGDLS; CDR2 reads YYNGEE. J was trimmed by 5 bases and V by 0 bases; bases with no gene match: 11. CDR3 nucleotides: TGTGCCAGCAGCGTAGGGGGACTAAACCCTCGGCACGAGCAGTACTTC. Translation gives CASSVGGLNPRHEQYF.

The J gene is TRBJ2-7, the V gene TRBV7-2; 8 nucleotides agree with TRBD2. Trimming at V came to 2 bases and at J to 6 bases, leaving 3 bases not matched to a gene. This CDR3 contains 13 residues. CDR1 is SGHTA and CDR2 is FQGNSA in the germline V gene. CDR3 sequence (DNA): TGTGCCAGCAGCTTAAGTCTAGCGGGCGAGCAGTACTTC. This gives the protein CASSLSLAGEQYF.